This is a list of T cell receptor beta chains from one sample in a study of T cell responses to AZD1222 COVID-19 vaccine. Assay used: immunoSEQ multiplex PCR; TCRdb lists only in-frame clones, some missing. This sample has about 140,000 clones; approximately 89% occur once, and the top ten carry 4% to 5%. The sequences come from peripheral blood, collected on day 0 of AZD1222 vaccination. The receptors here all came from an adult in good health. CDR3s include the opening cysteine and the closing phenylalanine or tryptophan.

TRBV7-9 CASSPDSYYEQYF
TRBV5-8 CASSSDGNTEAFF
TRBV20-1 CSASEGTYGYTF
TRBV13 CASSLVSTGELFF
TRBV18 CASSPGLALYNEQFF
TRBV6-5 CASSYSTSSGNTIYF
TRBV14 CASSYGLAANYEQYF
TRBV19 CASSIAGTTGELFF
TRBV7-7 CASSAAENTEAFF
TRBV6-6 CASSYLKDYGYTF
TRBV12-3/TRBV12-4 CASSPEVYGYTF
TRBV27 CASSLSISSYNEQFF
TRBV19 CASSNPDRGRRWNTEAFF
TRBV19 CATEAFRGNEQFF
TRBV19 CASREGLEDNEQFF
TRBV6-1 CASWDVRETQYF
TRBV6-5 CASGGGLETQYF
TRBV25-1 CASSEYRAGNTEAFF
TRBV19 CASTGYSYEQYF
TRBV11-2 CASSLAAGRGTEAFF
TRBV30 CAWTGQGNFYEQYF
TRBV4-1 CASSQDFWERATNYEQYF
TRBV5-1 CASSASRGLQETQYF
TRBV19 CASSTGQGYQPQHF
TRBV5-5 CASSLDRYGYTF
TRBV13 CASSLSRNEQYF
TRBV2 CASTKTSGSSDTQYF
TRBV15 CATSRDSRGHSNEKLFF